These T cell receptor beta chains were read from a single sample in a study of blood T cells in healthy people across ages. Each CDR3 protein gets one entry after TCRdb re-called the 5' RACE reads with MiXCR. The sample carries about 570,000 distinct CDR3 sequences, about 26% recorded once. The sample consisted of blood. These receptors were collected from a woman between 70 and 85 years old in good health. Both conserved end residues are part of each CDR3. The D gene is left open where the match is weak. Size values are once, few and many counts, or a class for expanded clones, and some rows have none.

V gene: TRBV7-2
clone size: many
D gene: TRBD1
J gene: TRBJ1-5
CDR3 protein: CASSLEGALIQPQHF
CDR3 DNA: TGTGCCAGCAGCTTAGAGGGGGCGTTAATTCAGCCCCAGCATTTT

V gene: TRBV7-2
clone size: many
D gene: TRBD2
J gene: TRBJ2-7
CDR3 protein: CASSWTSGYEQYF
CDR3 DNA: TGTGCCAGCAGTTGGACTAGCGGCTACGAGCAGTACTTC

V gene: TRBV11-2
clone size: NA
D gene: TRBD2
J gene: TRBJ2-3
CDR3 protein: CASSLVSSGGSSTDTQYF
CDR3 DNA: TGTGCCAGCAGCTTAGTTAGTAGCGGGGGTAGTAGCACAGATACGCAGTATTTT

V gene: TRBV15
clone size: few
D gene: NA
J gene: TRBJ2-7
CDR3 protein: CATSRGGSSSYEQYF
CDR3 DNA: TGTGCCACCAGCAGAGGAGGCAGTAGCTCCTACGAGCAGTACTTC

V gene: TRBV7-9
clone size: NA
D gene: NA
J gene: TRBJ1-4
CDR3 protein: CATSQSEKLFF
CDR3 DNA: TGTGCCACGTCCCAGAGTGAAAAACTGTTTTTT

V gene: TRBV20-1
clone size: NA
D gene: NA
J gene: TRBJ1-2
CDR3 protein: CSAREPTGIYGYTF
CDR3 DNA: TGCAGTGCTAGAGAACCGACAGGAATCTATGGCTACACCTTC

V gene: TRBV6-2/TRBV6-3
clone size: NA
D gene: NA
J gene: TRBJ1-5
CDR3 protein: CASGEFNQPQHF
CDR3 DNA: TGTGCCAGCGGGGAGTTTAATCAGCCCCAGCATTTT

V gene: TRBV25-1
clone size: NA
D gene: NA
J gene: TRBJ1-2
CDR3 protein: CASSESLQGRGYTF
CDR3 DNA: TGTGCCAGCAGTGAATCCCTGCAGGGTCGAGGCTACACCTTC

V gene: TRBV4-2
clone size: NA
D gene: NA
J gene: TRBJ2-7
CDR3 protein: CASSPIRRGSGDEQYF
CDR3 DNA: TGTGCCAGCAGCCCGATCCGGCGGGGGTCAGGGGACGAGCAGTACTTC

V gene: TRBV30
clone size: few
D gene: NA
J gene: TRBJ2-7
CDR3 protein: CAWSVPGPHEQYF
CDR3 DNA: TGTGCCTGGAGTGTACCGGGCCCCCACGAGCAGTACTTC

V gene: TRBV24-1
clone size: NA
D gene: TRBD2
J gene: TRBJ2-1
CDR3 protein: CATSDARLAGGPDEQFF
CDR3 DNA: TGTGCCACCAGTGATGCCCGACTAGCGGGGGGCCCCGATGAGCAGTTCTTC

V gene: TRBV5-1
clone size: NA
D gene: NA
J gene: TRBJ2-1
CDR3 protein: CAGSLTVLGHNEQFF
CDR3 DNA: TGCGCCGGCAGCTTGACAGTATTGGGTCACAATGAGCAGTTCTTC

V gene: TRBV20-1
clone size: few
D gene: NA
J gene: TRBJ2-7
CDR3 protein: CSARNGGPYEQYF
CDR3 DNA: TGCAGTGCTAGAAACGGGGGGCCCTACGAGCAGTACTTC

V gene: TRBV20-1
clone size: NA
D gene: TRBD2
J gene: TRBJ2-1
CDR3 protein: CSAYGGAVGNEQFF
CDR3 DNA: TGCAGTGCTTACGGGGGGGCGGTGGGTAATGAGCAGTTCTTC

V gene: TRBV28
clone size: NA
D gene: NA
J gene: TRBJ1-2
CDR3 protein: CASRSGGAYGYTF
CDR3 DNA: TGTGCCAGCAGGTCCGGGGGGGCCTATGGCTACACCTTT

V gene: TRBV6-2/TRBV6-3
clone size: NA
D gene: NA
J gene: TRBJ1-1
CDR3 protein: CASRSPLGEAFF
CDR3 DNA: TGTGCCAGCCGGTCCCCCCTAGGTGAAGCTTTCTTT

V gene: TRBV4-2
clone size: NA
D gene: NA
J gene: TRBJ2-7
CDR3 protein: CASSQPGLSYEQYF
CDR3 DNA: TGTGCCAGCAGCCAACCGGGACTGAGCTACGAGCAGTACTTC

V gene: TRBV20-1
clone size: NA
D gene: TRBD1
J gene: TRBJ2-7
CDR3 protein: CSARNPDRDCEQYF
CDR3 DNA: TGCAGTGCTAGAAACCCGGACAGGGACTGCGAGCAGTACTTC

V gene: TRBV20-1
clone size: few
D gene: NA
J gene: TRBJ2-5
CDR3 protein: CSAVLGLQETQYF
CDR3 DNA: TGCAGTGCTGTACTGGGACTTCAAGAGACCCAGTACTTC

V gene: TRBV20-1
clone size: few
D gene: TRBD2
J gene: TRBJ2-7
CDR3 protein: CSAPNWGAGGEQYF
CDR3 DNA: TGCAGTGCTCCCAACTGGGGCGCGGGGGGTGAGCAGTACTTC

V gene: TRBV27
clone size: NA
D gene: NA
J gene: TRBJ1-3
CDR3 protein: CASSSRNKGGNTIYF
CDR3 DNA: TGTGCCAGCAGTTCCCGGAATAAAGGGGGAAACACCATATATTTT

V gene: TRBV10-3
clone size: few
D gene: NA
J gene: TRBJ2-7
CDR3 protein: CAISLPPSYEQYF
CDR3 DNA: TGTGCCATCAGTCTACCACCATCCTACGAGCAGTACTTC

V gene: TRBV9
clone size: NA
D gene: TRBD2
J gene: TRBJ2-1
CDR3 protein: CASSVAGSYNEQFF
CDR3 DNA: TGTGCCAGCTCAGTAGCGGGGTCATACAATGAGCAGTTCTTC

V gene: TRBV5-1
clone size: NA
D gene: NA
J gene: TRBJ2-3
CDR3 protein: CASSLEWTNTDTQYF
CDR3 DNA: TGCGCCAGCAGCTTGGAATGGACCAACACAGATACGCAGTATTTT

V gene: TRBV10-3
clone size: NA
D gene: TRBD2
J gene: TRBJ2-3
CDR3 protein: CAISEGLAGGDTQYF
CDR3 DNA: TGTGCCATCAGTGAGGGACTAGCGGGTGGAGATACGCAGTATTTT

V gene: TRBV6-1
clone size: NA
D gene: NA
J gene: TRBJ2-3
CDR3 protein: CASSEKWQSTDTQYF
CDR3 DNA: TGTGCCAGCAGTGAAAAATGGCAGAGCACAGATACGCAGTATTTT

V gene: TRBV20-1
clone size: NA
D gene: TRBD2
J gene: TRBJ2-5
CDR3 protein: CSVTSGRETQYF
CDR3 DNA: TGCAGTGTGACTAGCGGGCGGGAGACCCAGTACTTC

V gene: TRBV10-3
clone size: NA
D gene: TRBD1
J gene: TRBJ2-7
CDR3 protein: CATWVGDRAYSYEQYF
CDR3 DNA: TGTGCCACCTGGGTCGGTGACAGGGCCTACTCCTACGAGCAGTACTTC